The next 19 T cell receptor beta chains were all read from a single sample in a study of T-cell memory formation after mild COVID-19. TCRdb reanalysed the 5' RACE reads using MiXCR and keeps one entry per CDR3 protein. Altogether 400,000 to 450,000 distinct CDR3 sequences are present, about a sixth being singletons, with the ten largest covering approximately 21%. Material for sequencing was PBMCs or a T cell subset sorted from them (not recorded which). Source of these receptors: a man between 18 and 29 years old who had mild COVID-19 (a few samples of this study predate the infection). Cell type and time point are not known.

This clonotype was counted a few times. V gene TRBV11-2 combines with J gene TRBJ2-4; D remains ambiguous. Germline-derived CDR1 and CDR2 are SGHAT and FQNNGV. The CDR3 contains 12 residues. Between the trimmed V and J ends, which lost 5 bases and 9 bases, there was a span of 11 bases. Written as DNA, the CDR3 is TGTGCCAGCAGCATACTATCCAGCATTCAGTACTTC. Translation: CASSILSSIQYF.

The CDR3 is CASSYSYQETQYF. The CDR3 bases are TGTGCCAGCAGTTATTCGTACCAAGAGACCCAGTACTTC. The chain combines TRBV6-2 or TRBV6-3 with TRBJ2-5; D remains unclear. There are 13 residues in the CDR3. Trimming removed 3 bases at V and 0 bases at J, with 5 bases between. Germline V CDR1 and CDR2: MNHEY, SVGEGT.

This clonotype was recorded a few times. V usage is TRBV19 and J usage is TRBJ2-3; D unclear. This CDR3 is 12 amino acids long. Trimming cost V 7 bases and J 3 bases, with 8 bases left between them. Germline CDR1 and CDR2: LNHDA and SQIVND (reference sequence). The chain's CDR3 is CASNQRTDTQYF. CDR3 in DNA: TGTGCCAGTAATCAGAGAACAGATACGCAGTATTTT.

The genes are TRBV20-1 and TRBJ2-7; D possibly corresponds to TRBD2 (6 bases). Trimming took off 1 base at V and 4 bases at J, with 20 bases between the two ends. The germline V gene encodes CDR1 DFQATT and CDR2 SNEGSKA (reference sequence). This CDR3 comprises 16 residues. Written as DNA, the CDR3 is TGCAGTGCTAGAGCAGTGGGGACTTTCCCCCCTTACGAGCAGTACTTC. Its protein is CSARAVGTFPPYEQYF.

This clonotype has a handful of counts. The rearrangement uses TRBV14 and TRBJ2-5; a weak D match, TRBD1 (6 bases). CDR1 SGHDN and CDR2 FVKESK come from the germline V gene. The CDR3 has 16 residues. The V end lost 1 base, the J end lost 0 bases, and 12 bases lay between the germline ends. The CDR3 bases are TGTGCCAGCAGCCAAGGGGAGTACAGGGACCAAGAGACCCAGTACTTC. Its protein is CASSQGEYRDQETQYF.

This clonotype was recorded a few times. J is TRBJ2-2 and V is TRBV29-1, with 13 bases matching TRBD2. In germline, CDR1 is SQVTM, CDR2 ANQGSEA. The CDR3 length is 16 residues. The J segment lost 1 base and the V segment lost 6 bases, leaving 5 bases of the junction unmatched. The CDR3 sequence is CSVTGLAGLNTGELFF. The CDR3 DNA reads TGCAGCGTCACGGGACTAGCGGGGTTGAACACCGGGGAGCTGTTTTTT.

On this clonotype itself: A clone one base away is much larger, so this may be a read error. The V call is TRBV7-8, the J call TRBJ1-1; D perhaps matches TRBD1 (5 bases). The germline gives CDR1 SGHVS, CDR2 FQNEAQ. Trimming removed 4 bases from V and 0 bases from J, with 9 bases in between. CDR3 length: 14 residues. The chain's CDR3 is CASSSDSVNTEAFF. Written as DNA, the CDR3 is TGTGCCAGCAGCTCAGACAGTGTGAACACTGAAGCTTTCTTT.

This clonotype was seen a few times. The chain recombines TRBV30 with TRBJ2-7, with 7 bases lining up with TRBD1. The V and J ends lost 5 bases and 2 bases, in that order; junction bases with no gene match: 0. The CDR3 covers 11 residues. CDR1 and CDR2 (germline): GTSNPN, SVGIG (reference sequence). CDR3 sequence reads: CAWGQAYEQYF. The CDR3 DNA reads as TGTGCCTGGGGACAGGCCTACGAGCAGTACTTC.

This clonotype occurred a few times. The chain couples TRBV19 to TRBJ1-4; 7 bases are shared with TRBD1. Trimming cost V 10 bases and J 7 bases; bases outside gene matches: 12. The germline CDR1 and CDR2 sequences are LNHDA and SQIVND (reference sequence). This CDR3 is built from 14 residues. The CDR3 nucleotides are TGTGCCACCCAGAGAGGGGGCCGAGGTGAAAAACTGTTTTTT. Translation: CATQRGGRGEKLFF.

This clonotype came up a few times. The rearrangement joins TRBV11-2 to TRBJ1-4; D unresolved. V was clipped by 3 bases and J by 4 bases, with 6 bases between them. This CDR3 has 13 residues. CDR1 is SGHAT, CDR2 FQNNGV, per germline. CDR3 bases: TGTGCCAGCAGCTTCTCTTTTAATGAAAAACTGTTTTTT. Translated, it gives CASSFSFNEKLFF. Full variable domain (remainder filled in from reference TRBV11-2 and TRBJ1-4): EAGVAQSPRYKIIEKRQSVAFWCNPISGHATLYWYQQILGQGPKLLIQFQNNGVVDDSQLPKDRFSAERLKGVDSTLKIQPAKLEDSAVYLCASSFSFNEKLFFGSGTQLSVL.

This clonotype was recorded a few times. The chain has TRBV2 and TRBJ2-3; weak D call: TRBD2 (6 bases). V was clipped by 6 bases and J by 3 bases, with 19 bases between them. The germline V gene has CDR1 SNHLY and CDR2 FYNNEI. CDR3 size: 16 residues. CDR3 protein: CASSELPSALTDTQYF. The CDR3, as DNA: TGTGCCAGCAGCGAACTACCTAGCGCGTTGACAGATACGCAGTATTTT.

The chain is built from TRBV29-1 and TRBJ2-1; 8 bases match TRBD1. This CDR3 comprises 12 residues. CDR1 is SQVTM and CDR2 is ANQGSEA in the germline V gene. V shed 4 bases and J 8 bases; nucleotides not matched to a gene: 4. CDR3 protein: CSVAPGGYEQFF. DNA of the CDR3: TGCAGCGTTGCCCCAGGGGGCTATGAGCAGTTCTTC.

CDR3 sequence (DNA): TGTGCCACCAGAGCGGGGAATGCTTTCTTT. Translation: CATRAGNAFF. This chain links TRBV12-3 or TRBV12-4 with TRBJ1-1; D gene ambiguous. V was shortened by 10 bases and J by 11 bases, with 14 bases between the two germline ends. This CDR3 has 10 amino acids.

The gene calls are TRBV4-2 and TRBJ1-1; D remains ambiguous. The CDR3 has 16 residues. V was pared by 0 bases and J by 1 base, with 12 bases between. From germline, CDR1 is LGHNA and CDR2 YNFKEQ. Written as DNA, the CDR3 is TGTGCCAGCAGCCAAGATCGTAGGCAGGCGAACACTGAAGCTTTCTTT. Protein sequence: CASSQDRRQANTEAFF.

This clonotype was detected a few times. This rearrangement joins TRBV12-5 to TRBJ2-3, with 8 bases matching TRBD1. Germline V gene sequence: CDR1 LGHNT, CDR2 FRNRAP. The V and J ends lost 5 bases and 5 bases, in that order; junction bases with no gene match: 6. This CDR3 comprises 14 residues. The CDR3 coding sequence is TGTGCTAGTGGTCCCGGACAGGGTGGAGATACGCAGTATTTT. Its translation: CASGPGQGGDTQYF.

The chain uses TRBV9 and TRBJ1-1; D remains unclear. V lost 4 bases and J lost 1, with 11 bases in between. The CDR3 has 14 amino acids. The germline CDR1 and CDR2 sequences are SGDLS and YYNGEE. Here the CDR3 reads CASSRVRPNTEAFF. CDR3 bases: TGTGCCAGCAGCAGGGTGAGGCCGAACACTGAAGCTTTCTTT. The whole variable domain, filled in from reference TRBV9 and TRBJ1-1, reads DSGVTQTPKHLITATGQRVTLRCSPRSGDLSVYWYQQSLDQGLQFLIQYYNGEERAKGNILERFSAQQFPDLHSELNLSSLELGDSALYFCASSRVRPNTEAFFGQGTRLTVV.

This clonotype occurred a few times. The CDR3 DNA follows: TGTGCCAGCAGCTTAGCCCGGGACAGGAACTATGGCTACACCTTC. Protein sequence: CASSLARDRNYGYTF. The gene calls are TRBV7-2 and TRBJ1-2; the match to TRBD1 covers 8 bases. The CDR3 totals 15 residues. Germline loops: CDR1 SGHTA, CDR2 FQGNSA. J gave up 2 bases and V 0 bases, and 2 bases lay outside the gene matches. Full variable domain (remainder filled in from reference TRBV7-2 and TRBJ1-2): GAGVSQSPSNKVTEKGKDVELRCDPISGHTALYWYRQSLGQGLEFLIYFQGNSAPDKSGLPSDRFSAERTGGSVSTLTIQRTQQEDSAVYLCASSLARDRNYGYTFGSGTRLTVV.

The genes are TRBV14 and TRBJ2-7; 7 nucleotides match TRBD1. Germline V gene sequence: CDR1 SGHDN, CDR2 FVKESK. V lost 4 bases and J lost 3; bases outside the gene matches: 6. This CDR3 is built from 14 residues. CDR3 in DNA: TGTGCCAGCAGCCTTACAGGGGTCATCTACGAGCAGTACTTC. It encodes CASSLTGVIYEQYF.

V and J are TRBV12-3 or TRBV12-4 and TRBJ1-2, with no clear D. The V gene lost 7 bases and the J gene lost 2 bases, with 11 bases spanning the gap. CDR3 length: 13 residues. CDR3: CASTEVTNYGYTF. CDR3 coding DNA: TGTGCCAGCACCGAGGTGACCAACTATGGCTACACCTTC.